The rows below give T cell receptor beta chains drawn from one sample of a study of OX40 agonist ivuxolimab in advanced cancers. Some clones are missing from TCRdb's copy, which holds only in-frame ones; the method was immunoSEQ multiplex PCR. The sample has under 100,000 clones; about 80% are singletons. Sequenced material: CD4+ or CD8+ T cells sorted from blood, taken in a trial of the OX40 agonist ivuxolimab. These receptors all stem from an adult with an advanced solid tumor such as melanoma, head and neck, liver or kidney cancer. CDR3s include the opening cysteine and the closing phenylalanine or tryptophan. Fields, in order: V gene, CDR3 protein.

>TRBV4-3
CASSQGQGLDGYEQYF
>TRBV5-1
CASSLAEGTLYGYTF
>TRBV6-5
CASSYDGTGNQPQHF
>TRBV18
CASSPLRGFQETQYF
>TRBV7-2
CASSSGTPATNEKLFF
>TRBV20-1
CSATGTYEQYF
>TRBV19
CASSIDRVREQYF
>TRBV7-2
CASSLGRQNTEAFF
>TRBV19
CASRETGSGANVLTF
>TRBV9
CASSVDTGGLSIGQFF
>TRBV28
CASSLQTPMAEAFF
>TRBV28
CASSLKGLEQYF
>TRBV7-2
CASSPGQGTEQYF
>TRBV10-3
CAISEPTGATNEKLFF
>TRBV18
CASSLSGGRSSYEQYF
>TRBV28
CASSLPGQYSGNTIYF
>TRBV6-6
CASIRDRGPGEQYF
>TRBV7-9
CASSLGRDYGYTF
>TRBV9
CASSLRDGNEKLFF
>TRBV4-3
CASSQEGLISQGVANYYNEQFF
>TRBV18
CASSPSGTSWPEAFF
>TRBV29-1
CSVPRGDRADTEAFF
>TRBV4-3
CASSQELGPRGGYGYTF
>TRBV9
CASSGDPAGTSGKKTDTQYF
>TRBV7-2
CASSPGGPLAFF
>TRBV5-6
CASSPPGLASDTQYF
>TRBV7-7
CASSLGDRDGEQYF
>TRBV25-1
CASSEFTGPGANVLTF
>TRBV6-1
CNAGGGAYGYTF
>TRBV30
CAWKGRPGEYNEQFF
>TRBV30
CAWSVWVIPGQGTFDSPLHF
>TRBV5-4
CASSFMGGRHEKLFF
>TRBV5-4
CASSPDRGITDTQYF
>TRBV6-5
CASTIDSQVGYTF
>TRBV5-1
CASSTGQGTYTEAFF
>TRBV18
CASSPGQERQYF
>TRBV30
CAWNKDSSNQPQHF
>TRBV27
CASRTTGGDNQPQHF
>TRBV4-1
CASSQDPTTYEQYF
>TRBV5-8
CASSPRLYSNQPQHF
>TRBV21-1
CASSSHPVSSYEQYF
>TRBV5-1
CASSRRDNEKLFF
>TRBV6-5
CASSYSDGQPQHF
>TRBV30
CACYSGQGRESPLHF
>TRBV6-5
CASRAQGTGELFF
>TRBV10-3
CAISERERGRETQYF
>TRBV6-6
CASSLGRTNTEAFF
>TRBV11-2
CASSTGTSGGNEQFF
>TRBV19
CASNPHGRTDTQYF
>TRBV6-5
CATRTGYEQYF
>TRBV6-1
CASSEDRGQAEAFF
>TRBV19
CASSITLWSLRGNEQFF
>TRBV28
CASSLLAGGPKSSYEQYF
>TRBV9
CASSRFGGQGVYEQYF
>TRBV5-1
CASSLYRGNNEQFF
>TRBV28
CASTLGSTEAFF
>TRBV6-5
CASSYLGTQYF